Presented here are 32 T cell receptor beta chains from one specimen sequenced in a study of OX40 agonist ivuxolimab in advanced cancers. TCRdb keeps only in-frame clones here, not all; method: immunoSEQ multiplex PCR. The sample contains under 100,000 clones, roughly 83% of which appear only once. The material sequenced was CD4+ or CD8+ T cells sorted from blood, taken in a trial of the OX40 agonist ivuxolimab. The receptors originated from an adult with an advanced solid tumor such as melanoma, head and neck, liver or kidney cancer.

The V call is TRBV7-3, the J call TRBJ1-1; D uncertain. CDR3 length equals 13 residues. The V gene lost 4 bases and the J gene lost 1 base, with 7 bases spanning the gap. CDR1 is SGHTA, CDR2 FQGTGA, per germline. The CDR3 region has the DNA TGTGCCAGCAGCTATGTGGCGAACACTGAAGCTTTCTTT. Its protein is CASSYVANTEAFF.

The V and J genes are TRBV6-1 and TRBJ1-4; 7 bases are shared with TRBD1. Trimming took 6 bases from V and 5 from J; bases not matched to a gene: 9. CDR1 is MNHNS, CDR2 SASEGT, per germline. The CDR3 length is 15 residues. Here the CDR3 reads CASRGGGTVNEKLFF. The CDR3 coding sequence is TGTGCCAGCAGAGGGGGCGGCACAGTCAATGAAAAACTGTTTTTT.

The rearrangement joins TRBV5-6 to TRBJ2-6, with D uncertain. Germline V gene sequence: CDR1 SGHDT, CDR2 YYEEEE. Trimming removed 5 bases at V and 0 bases at J, with 6 bases between. The CDR3 is 14 amino acids. CDR3 bases: TGTGCCAGCAGGGATATCTCTGGGGCCAACGTCCTGACTTTC. It encodes CASRDISGANVLTF.

The chain recombines TRBV29-1 with TRBJ1-2; D is uncertain. The CDR3 has 12 residues. Germline CDR1 is SQVTM and CDR2 is ANQGSEA. V lost 2 bases, J lost 1 base, and 5 bases lay in between. This chain's CDR3 is CSVEMSNYGYTF. Here the CDR3 DNA reads TGCAGCGTTGAAATGAGTAACTATGGCTACACCTTC.

The V gene is TRBV19, the J gene TRBJ1-3; TRBD1 matches 8 bases. CDR1 and CDR2 (germline): LNHDA, SQIVND (reference sequence). Trimming took 3 bases from V and 0 from J; bases not matched to a gene: 4. This CDR3 spans 16 amino acids. The CDR3 DNA reads TGTGCCAGTAGTATCCAGGGGGCGATCTCTGGAAACACCATATATTTT. Protein sequence: CASSIQGAISGNTIYF.

This chain links TRBV30 with TRBJ1-6; D perhaps matches TRBD1 (5 bases). CDR1 and CDR2 from the germline V gene are GTSNPN and SVGIG (reference sequence). The CDR3 is 15 amino acids. Trimming took 0 bases from V and 7 from J, leaving 13 bases between them. The CDR3: CAWSVGATTNSPLHF. CDR3 DNA sequence: TGTGCCTGGAGTGTAGGGGCCACCACGAATTCACCCCTCCACTTT.

The genes are TRBV9 and TRBJ2-1; maybe TRBD2 (5 bases). With 2 bases removed from V and 8 bases from J, the gap between germline ends came to 11 bases. CDR3 length: 13 amino acids. Germline V gene lookup returns CDR1 SGDLS and CDR2 YYNGEE. CDR3 coding DNA: TGTGCCAGCAGCGTCGGGCTGAGGGATGAGCAGTTCTTC. Translating gives CASSVGLRDEQFF.

This chain connects TRBV7-9 to TRBJ2-7; D tentatively reads TRBD1 or TRBD2 (5 bases each). Germline assignment: CDR1 SEHNR and CDR2 FQNEAQ (reference sequence). The CDR3 contains 16 residues. Trimming took 5 bases from V and 6 from J, leaving 23 bases between them. Here the CDR3 DNA reads TGTGCCAGCAGCGGGGCCCAGTCCGGGACCGTGGGCGAGCAGTACTTC. It codes for CASSGAQSGTVGEQYF.

The rearrangement links TRBV5-5 to TRBJ1-3, with D unresolved. In germline, CDR1 is SGHKS, CDR2 YYEKEE (reference sequence). Trimming cost V 0 bases and J 0 bases, with 10 bases left between them. CDR3 length: 16 amino acids. The CDR3: CASSLDPSNSGNTIYF. As DNA, the CDR3 is TGTGCCAGCAGCTTGGATCCCTCCAACTCTGGAAACACCATATATTTT. The complete variable domain, with remaining parts taken from reference TRBV5-5 and TRBJ1-3, reads DAGVTQSPTHLIKTRGQQVTLRCSPISGHKSVSWYQQVLGQGPQFIFQYYEKEERGRGNFPDRFSARQFPNYSSELNVNALLLGDSALYLCASSLDPSNSGNTIYFGEGSWLTVV.

V and J are TRBV19 and TRBJ2-7; 7 nucleotides line up with TRBD1. In germline, CDR1 is LNHDA, CDR2 SQIVND (reference sequence). V shed 3 bases and J 2 bases; nucleotides not matched to a gene: 1. This CDR3 is built from 13 residues. The CDR3 DNA sequence: TGTGCCAGTAGTATTCAGGGGGCCTACGAGCAGTACTTC. Its translation: CASSIQGAYEQYF.

Written as DNA, the CDR3 is TGTGCCAGCAGCTTGGGTAGTCAGGAGACCCAGTACTTC. It translates to CASSLGSQETQYF. The chain has TRBV7-3 and TRBJ2-5; D is undetermined. CDR1 is SGHTA and CDR2 is FQGTGA in the germline V gene. With 3 bases removed from V and 5 bases from J, the gap between germline ends came to 10 bases. CDR3 length: 13 amino acids. Drawing the rest from reference TRBV7-3 and TRBJ2-5, the complete variable domain is GAGVSQTPSNKVTEKGKYVELRCDPISGHTALYWYRQSLGQGPEFLIYFQGTGAADDSGLPNDRFFAVRPEGSVSTLKIQRTERGDSAVYLCASSLGSQETQYFGPGTRLLVL.

The chain combines TRBV5-4 with TRBJ2-7; D may correspond to TRBD1 or TRBD2 (6 bases each). The germline gives CDR1 SGHNT, CDR2 YYREEE (reference sequence). V lost 4 bases, J lost 3 bases, and 17 bases lay in between. CDR3 length equals 15 residues. The CDR3 bases are TGTGCCAGCAGCCGTAACCCCGAGGGGGGCTACGAGCAGTACTTC. It is translated as CASSRNPEGGYEQYF. Drawing the rest from reference TRBV5-4 and TRBJ2-7, the complete variable domain is ETGVTQSPTHLIKTRGQQVTLRCSSQSGHNTVSWYQQALGQGPQFIFQYYREEENGRGNFPPRFSGLQFPNYSSELNVNALELDDSALYLCASSRNPEGGYEQYFGPGTRLTVT.

This clone has a handful of counts. The rearrangement links TRBV5-1 to TRBJ1-2; TRBD1 might be the D (5 bases). Germline CDR1 reads SGHRS; CDR2 reads YFSETQ. V shed 0 bases and J shed 8 bases, with 11 bases lying between them. This CDR3 has 13 amino acids. CDR3 region: CASSLAGGAGYTF. The DNA for the CDR3 is TGCGCCAGCAGCTTGGCCGGTGGGGCGGGCTACACCTTC.

V gene TRBV10-3 combines with J gene TRBJ2-2; 8 bases match TRBD2. Germline V CDR1 and CDR2: ENHRY, SYGVKD. This CDR3 contains 15 residues. V gave up 6 bases and J gave up 3 bases; unmatched junction bases: 6. The DNA of the CDR3 is TGTGCCATCAGGATTAGCGGGGCGGACACCGGGGAGCTGTTTTTT. It is translated as CAIRISGADTGELFF.

DNA for the CDR3: TGTGCCAGCAGTTACTCGGCGGGAGGGAACACTGAAGCTTTCTTT. Its translation is CASSYSAGGNTEAFF. This chain connects TRBV6-5 to TRBJ1-1; no clear D gene. CDR1 MNHEY and CDR2 SVGAGI come from the germline V gene. V was clipped by 0 bases and J by 1 base, with 9 bases between them. There are 15 residues in the CDR3.

The sample holds one count of this clone. The chain couples TRBV4-2 to TRBJ2-3; D ambiguous. The CDR3 loop spans 13 amino acids. The V end was cut by 0 bases, the J end by 6 bases, with 7 bases between. Germline values: CDR1 LGHNA, CDR2 YNFKEQ. The CDR3 nucleotides read TGTGCCAGCAGCCAAGATCCTAAGGATACGCAGTATTTT. This encodes CASSQDPKDTQYF.

The V and J genes are TRBV10-2 and TRBJ1-2; D gene ambiguous. V was trimmed by 11 bases and J by 7 bases, leaving 20 bases between them. Germline values: CDR1 WSHSY, CDR2 SAAADI. This CDR3 region has 13 residues. The CDR3 region is CAARDNRGGGYTF. CDR3 nucleotides: TGCGCCGCGAGAGACAATCGCGGCGGTGGCTACACCTTC.

The V gene is TRBV5-1, the J gene TRBJ2-3, with D perhaps TRBD1 (6 bases). The V gene lost 4 bases and the J gene lost 2 bases, with 14 bases spanning the gap. This CDR3 is built from 15 residues. Germline V gene data show CDR1 as SGHRS and CDR2 as YFSETQ. Here the CDR3 reads CASSRQGFDTDTQYF. CDR3 sequence (DNA): TGCGCCAGCAGCCGGCAGGGGTTCGACACAGATACGCAGTATTTT.

The V call is TRBV18, the J call TRBJ2-5, with D possibly TRBD1 on 6 matching bases. The CDR3 has 13 amino acids. The germline gives CDR1 KGHSH, CDR2 LQKENI. Trimming removed 2 bases at V and 2 bases at J, with 6 bases between. The CDR3 nucleotides read TGTGCCAGCTCACCAGACAGGCAAGAGACCCAGTACTTC. Residues: CASSPDRQETQYF.

This clone has a handful of counts. V gene TRBV7-6 combines with J gene TRBJ1-1, with D hard to call. V lost 0 bases, J lost 1 base, and 3 bases lay in between. Germline assignment: CDR1 SGHVS and CDR2 FNYEAQ. The CDR3 loop spans 13 amino acids. CDR3 nucleotides: TGTGCCAGCAGCTTAGCTACGAACACTGAAGCTTTCTTT. It encodes CASSLATNTEAFF.

The rearrangement joins TRBV5-4 to TRBJ2-2; a weak D match, TRBD2 (5 bases). The CDR3 consists of 16 residues. Trimming took 4 bases from V and 4 from J, leaving 17 bases between them. Germline V CDR1 and CDR2: SGHNT, YYREEE (reference sequence). CDR3 residues: CASSPTGIYSTGELFF. CDR3 DNA sequence: TGTGCCAGCAGCCCAACCGGGATCTACTCCACCGGGGAGCTGTTTTTT.

The chain employs TRBV6-5 and TRBJ2-7; D not certain. CDR1 MNHEY and CDR2 SVGAGI come from the germline V gene. CDR3 length: 13 residues. V was trimmed by 9 bases and J by 2 bases, leaving 14 bases between them. The CDR3 protein is CASSGPWPYEQYF. CDR3 nucleotide sequence: TGTGCCAGTTCTGGCCCTTGGCCCTACGAGCAGTACTTC.

This CDR3 is CASSLAPGQGNTEAFF. In DNA form, the CDR3 reads TGTGCCAGCTCACTTGCTCCGGGACAGGGGAACACTGAAGCTTTCTTT. The V and J genes are TRBV18 and TRBJ1-1; 9 bases align to TRBD1. The CDR3 sequence is 16 residues long. V trimming: 4 bases; J trimming: 1 base; junction bases outside the gene matches: 7. CDR1 and CDR2 (germline): KGHSH, LQKENI.

Notes on this clone: The sample has other DNA sequences that encode this CDR3 too. CDR3 DNA sequence: TGTGCCAGCAGCCTAAGGGACAGCTCTGGAAACACCATATATTTT. Its protein product is CASSLRDSSGNTIYF. The gene calls are TRBV7-2 and TRBJ1-3; 7 bases are a match to TRBD1. In germline, CDR1 is SGHTA, CDR2 FQGNSA. Trimming took 5 bases from V and 0 from J; bases not matched to a gene: 4. The CDR3 covers 15 residues.

The gene calls are TRBV6-5 and TRBJ1-3; the D is unclear. From germline, CDR1 is MNHEY and CDR2 SVGAGI. Trimming took 7 bases from V and 0 from J, leaving 7 bases between them. The CDR3 covers 13 residues. DNA of the CDR3: TGTGCCAGCACGCCGAACTCTGGAAACACCATATATTTT. Translating gives CASTPNSGNTIYF.

V gene TRBV9 combines with J gene TRBJ2-2, with D hard to call. The CDR3 covers 15 residues. Germline lookup yields CDR1 SGDLS and CDR2 YYNGEE. V shed 0 bases and J shed 2 bases, with 8 bases lying between them. The DNA for the CDR3 is TGTGCCAGCAGCGTAGGCAACGCCAACACCGGGGAGCTGTTTTTT. Translation gives CASSVGNANTGELFF. Supplemented by reference TRBV9 and TRBJ2-2, the full variable domain reads DSGVTQTPKHLITATGQRVTLRCSPRSGDLSVYWYQQSLDQGLQFLIQYYNGEERAKGNILERFSAQQFPDLHSELNLSSLELGDSALYFCASSVGNANTGELFFGEGSRLTVL.

The rearrangement joins TRBV15 to TRBJ2-3; possible D gene TRBD1, 6 bases. CDR3 length: 15 residues. Germline CDR1 and CDR2: LNHNV and YYDKDF (reference sequence). Between the trimmed V and J ends, which lost 0 bases and 6 bases, there was a span of 13 bases. CDR3 coding DNA: TGTGCCACCAGCAGAGATAGGGGGACATCTGATACGCAGTATTTT. It yields the protein CATSRDRGTSDTQYF.

The rearrangement joins TRBV18 to TRBJ1-2, with 7 nucleotides matching TRBD1. The germline V gene has CDR1 KGHSH and CDR2 LQKENI. This CDR3 has 14 residues. The V gene end was trimmed by 3 bases and the J gene end by 6 bases; junction bases not matched to a gene: 7. The CDR3 nucleotides read TGTGCCAGCTCACCGGAAATAGGGGGCAATGGCTACACCTTC. Translating gives CASSPEIGGNGYTF.

J is TRBJ2-3 and V is TRBV9, with D perhaps TRBD2 (5 bases). The V end was cut by 5 bases, the J end by 1 base, with 8 bases between. Looked up from germline, CDR1 is SGDLS and CDR2 is YYNGEE. The CDR3 is made up of 13 amino acids. CDR3 coding DNA: TGTGCCAGCAGATCAGCGGGCACAGATACGCAGTATTTT. Amino acid sequence: CASRSAGTDTQYF.

The CDR3 is CASSFGWAKETQYF. The CDR3 region has the DNA TGTGCCAGCAGCTTTGGTTGGGCGAAAGAGACCCAGTACTTC. V usage is TRBV11-2 and J usage is TRBJ2-5; no reliable D call. CDR1 SGHAT and CDR2 FQNNGV come from the germline V gene. The CDR3 spans 14 residues. The V and J ends lost 3 bases and 3 bases respectively, with 11 bases between them.

The J gene is TRBJ1-1, the V gene TRBV6-5, with unresolved D. CDR1 MNHEY and CDR2 SVGAGI come from the germline V gene. Trimming cost V 7 bases and J 10 bases, with 19 bases left between them. CDR3 length: 13 amino acids. CDR3 residues: CASTRVGAELAFF. In DNA form, the CDR3 reads TGTGCCAGCACCCGGGTAGGTGCCGAATTAGCTTTCTTT.

The chain couples TRBV10-3 to TRBJ2-3; D is ambiguous. V lost 0 bases and J lost 14, with 12 bases in between. CDR1 and CDR2 from the germline V gene are ENHRY and SYGVKD. The CDR3 covers 12 residues. The CDR3 sequence: CAISESISLLYF. CDR3 DNA sequence: TGTGCCATCAGTGAGTCGATCAGTCTTCTGTATTTT.